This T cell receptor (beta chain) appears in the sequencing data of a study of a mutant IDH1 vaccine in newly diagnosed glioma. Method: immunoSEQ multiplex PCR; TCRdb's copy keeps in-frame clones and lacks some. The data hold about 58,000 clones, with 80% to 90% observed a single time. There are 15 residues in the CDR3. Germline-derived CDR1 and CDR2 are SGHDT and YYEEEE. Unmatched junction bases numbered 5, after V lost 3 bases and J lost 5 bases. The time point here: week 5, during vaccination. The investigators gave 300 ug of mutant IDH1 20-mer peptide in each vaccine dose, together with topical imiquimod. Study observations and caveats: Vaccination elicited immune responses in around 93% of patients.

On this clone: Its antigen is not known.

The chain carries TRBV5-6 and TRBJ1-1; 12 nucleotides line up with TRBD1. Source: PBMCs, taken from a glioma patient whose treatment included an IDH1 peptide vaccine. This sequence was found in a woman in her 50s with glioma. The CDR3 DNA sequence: TGTGCCAGCAGCTCCCGGGACAGGGGGCGTACTGAAGCTTTCTTT. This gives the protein CASSSRDRGRTEAFF.